Reported below is one TCR beta chain. Its specificity is not known. The sample comes from a study of T cell responses to AZD1222 COVID-19 vaccine. Study results and caveats: In a largely white British group with more females than males, clonal diversity was possibly underestimated. Nearly half of spike-specific TCRs reportedly target unmutated variant regions.

Repertoires were generated with immunoSEQ multiplex PCR, while TCRdb's copy carries only in-frame clones and drops some. The table shows over 65,000 clones, with about 92% occurring only once. The CDR3 sequence is 15 residues long. V shed 0 bases, J shed 5 bases, and the junction held 6 bases outside the gene matches. CDR1 and CDR2 (germline): SGHDT, YYEEEE. The sequencing used peripheral blood, collected 28 days after the second AZD1222 dose. This chain links TRBV5-6 with TRBJ1-2, with 8 bases that match TRBD1. The TCR originated in an adult who received the AZD1222 COVID-19 vaccine. CDR3 amino acids: CASSLGQGILYGYTF. DNA of the CDR3: TGTGCCAGCAGCTTGGGACAGGGGATCTTATATGGCTACACCTTC. The complete variable domain, with remaining parts taken from reference TRBV5-6 and TRBJ1-2, reads DAGVTQSPTHLIKTRGQQVTLRCSPKSGHDTVSWYQQALGQGPQFIFQYYEEEERQRGNFPDRFSGHQFPNYSSELNVNALLLGDSALYLCASSLGQGILYGYTFGSGTRLTVV.